These 23 T cell receptor beta chains were all obtained from the same sample, sequenced in a study of shared clonotypes between healthy human individuals. Assay: immunoSEQ multiplex PCR; the TCRdb copy retains only in-frame clones and omits some. The sample has about 1 million clones, around 76% seen once; the top ten hold about 1.4%. The sequenced material came from memory CD4+ T cells sorted from blood. Described subset: CD45RA-negative fraction. These receptors originate from a man between 18 and 35 years old in good health.

The rearrangement links TRBV30 to TRBJ2-2; 7 positions agree with TRBD1. CDR1 GTSNPN and CDR2 SVGIG come from the germline V gene (reference sequence). The CDR3 has 13 amino acids. V lost 5 bases to trimming and J lost 6 bases; unmatched junction nucleotides: 6. The CDR3 DNA sequence: TGTGCCTGGGATGCAACAGGGGCCGGGGAGCTGTTTTTT. It specifies CAWDATGAGELFF.

V gene TRBV23-1 combines with J gene TRBJ1-2; 7 bases are shared with TRBD1. TRBV23-1 is treated as an ORF (open reading frame) with a function not yet certain. V shed 3 bases, J shed 7 bases, and the junction held 8 bases outside the gene matches. The CDR3 spans 14 residues. The CDR3 DNA is TGCGCCAGCAGTCATAAGACAGGGAGGAGTGGCTACACCTTC. Residues: CASSHKTGRSGYTF.

Comments on this clone: This specimen includes other DNA sequences encoding the same CDR3. The chain employs TRBV5-4 and TRBJ1-2; D remains unclear. Deletions cut 1 base from V and 1 base from J, with 5 bases between. Germline V gene sequence: CDR1 SGHNT, CDR2 YYREEE (reference sequence). This CDR3 is 13 amino acids long. CDR3 region: CASSLNSNYGYTF. In DNA, the CDR3 is TGTGCCAGCAGCTTGAACAGTAACTATGGCTACACCTTC.

The V call is TRBV28, the J call TRBJ1-1; D may be TRBD1 (5 bases). Germline-derived CDR1 and CDR2 are MDHEN and SYDVKM. V dropped 8 bases and J dropped 1 base, with 23 bases sitting between them. The length of the CDR3 is 17 residues. Here the CDR3 reads CASLITGDRQGNTEAFF. The CDR3 DNA is TGTGCCAGCTTGATTACGGGGGATCGTCAGGGGAACACTGAAGCTTTCTTT.

V is TRBV6-1 and J is TRBJ1-6; TRBD1 matches 8 bases. V lost 3 bases, J lost 14 bases, and 9 bases stayed unmatched. The length of the CDR3 is 14 residues. CDR1 is MNHNS, CDR2 SASEGT, per germline. CDR3 bases: TGTGCCAGCAGTGACTGGGGACAGGAGTTCGCCCTCCACTTT. This sequence encodes CASSDWGQEFALHF.

In this sample, this clone turned up a few times. V usage is TRBV21-1 and J usage is TRBJ1-3; TRBD1 is the table's D call and was not checked against the DNA. TRBV21-1 is flagged as a pseudogene. The CDR3 loop spans 15 amino acids. The CDR3 region has the DNA TGTGCCAGCAGCAGACGACAGGTCTCTGGAAACACCATATATTTT. This sequence encodes CASSRRQVSGNTIYF.

This clone was seen just once. Other DNA sequences in the same sample also yield this CDR3. This sequence joins TRBV18 and TRBJ1-4; D unclear. The germline V gene encodes CDR1 KGHSH and CDR2 LQKENI. The CDR3 length is 14 residues. The germline V and J ends were trimmed by 8 bases and 0 bases, with 10 bases remaining between them. The CDR3, as DNA: TGTGCCAGCAGCGAAGGTGCAACTAATGAAAAACTGTTTTTT. It specifies CASSEGATNEKLFF.

CDR3 DNA: TGTGCCAGTAGTATTCTGAGGACTAGCGGGAGTGGGTACGAGCAGTACTTC. Residues: CASSILRTSGSGYEQYF. This rearrangement joins TRBV19 to TRBJ2-7; 13 bases agree with TRBD2. J gave up 4 bases and V 3 bases, and 9 bases lay outside the gene matches. Per the germline V gene, CDR1 is LNHDA and CDR2 is SQIVND (reference sequence). The CDR3 length is 17 residues.

This sequence joins TRBV6-5 and TRBJ1-2; D unresolved. The CDR3 runs to 9 residues. Trimming shortened V by 10 bases and J by 6 bases, and 6 bases separated the two germline ends. CDR1 MNHEY and CDR2 SVGAGI come from the germline V gene. CDR3 sequence reads: CAIWDGYTF. The CDR3 DNA reads as TGTGCCATCTGGGATGGCTACACCTTC.

This rearrangement joins TRBV4-1 to TRBJ1-6; D gene ambiguous. Germline lookup yields CDR1 MGHRA and CDR2 YSYEKL. Deletions cut 1 base from V and 2 bases from J, with 12 bases between. This CDR3 region has 17 residues. CDR3 in amino acids: CASSQGSDLTYNSPLHF. DNA for the CDR3: TGCGCCAGCAGCCAAGGGTCAGACCTTACCTATAATTCACCCCTCCACTTT.

This rearrangement joins TRBV10-3 to TRBJ1-1; D is uncertain. The germline CDR1 and CDR2 sequences are ENHRY and SYGVKD. This CDR3 comprises 12 residues. The germline V and J ends were trimmed by 10 bases and 6 bases, with 15 bases remaining between them. The CDR3 sequence: CATNELESEAFF. The DNA for the CDR3 is TGTGCCACCAATGAATTAGAATCTGAAGCTTTCTTT.

V is TRBV5-1 and J is TRBJ2-7, with 8 bases lining up with TRBD2. V dropped 2 bases and J dropped 7; count of bases not matched to a gene: 8. This CDR3 comprises 14 residues. The germline V gene encodes CDR1 SGHRS and CDR2 YFSETQ. The CDR3 coding sequence is TGCGCCAGCAGCTTACAGCGGGAGCGACTGGAGCAGTACTTC. This encodes CASSLQRERLEQYF.

The V call is TRBV6-6, the J call TRBJ2-2, with 12 bases fitting TRBD2. Germline assignment: CDR1 MNHNY and CDR2 SVGAGI (reference sequence). The CDR3 spans 16 residues. V lost 5 bases to trimming and J lost 5 bases; unmatched junction nucleotides: 6. CDR3 in amino acids: CASSLRLAGETGELFF. The CDR3 DNA reads as TGTGCCAGCAGTCTAAGACTAGCGGGAGAAACCGGGGAGCTGTTTTTT.

This rearrangement joins TRBV6-1 to TRBJ2-1; D is uncertain. The V end lost 4 bases, the J end lost 6 bases, and 16 bases lay between the germline ends. The CDR3 is 15 amino acids. Germline V CDR1 and CDR2: MNHNS, SASEGT. DNA for the CDR3: TGTGCCAGCAGTGTTAGGGCAACGCCGGGCAATGAGCAGTTCTTC. Protein: CASSVRATPGNEQFF.

J is TRBJ2-1 and V is TRBV28; D perhaps matches TRBD2 (6 bases). The CDR3 runs 16 residues. Trimming shortened V by 4 bases and J by 1 base, and 14 bases separated the two germline ends. Germline V lookup: CDR1 MDHEN, CDR2 SYDVKM. The CDR3 region has the DNA TGTGCCAGCAGTTCCCCCGTTGCGGGGTCCTACAATGAGCAGTTCTTC. This translates into CASSSPVAGSYNEQFF.

The rearrangement links TRBV19 to TRBJ2-3; D remains unclear. The CDR3 covers 15 residues. Germline CDR1 reads LNHDA; CDR2 reads SQIVND (reference sequence). The V end was cut by 5 bases, the J end by 0 bases, with 12 bases between. The CDR3 DNA is TGTGCCAGTAGTGCCCGCGGAGTAAGCACAGATACGCAGTATTTT. As protein: CASSARGVSTDTQYF. Combining the CDR3 with reference TRBV19 and TRBJ2-3 gives the whole variable domain DGGITQSPKYLFRKEGQNVTLSCEQNLNHDAMYWYRQDPGQGLRLIYYSQIVNDFQKGDIAEGYSVSREKKESFPLTVTSAQKNPTAFYLCASSARGVSTDTQYFGPGTRLTVL.

V and J are TRBV5-4 and TRBJ1-5; D gene ambiguous. The CDR3 length is 13 residues. Trimming pared 5 bases from V and 4 bases from J, leaving 10 bases between. CDR1 SGHNT and CDR2 YYREEE come from the germline V gene (reference sequence). CDR3 residues: CASSPDRNQPQHF. The CDR3 DNA sequence: TGTGCCAGCAGTCCCGACCGGAATCAGCCCCAGCATTTT.

The chain couples TRBV7-9 to TRBJ2-1, with TRBD2 matching 8 bases. After removal of 7 bases from V and 7 bases from J, the junction contained 12 bases not matched to a gene. Germline V gives CDR1 SEHNR, CDR2 FQNEAQ (reference sequence). The CDR3 contains 15 residues. The CDR3 region has the DNA TGTGCCAGCACTCCACCCGGGACTAGAGAGAATGAGCAGTTCTTC. This translates into CASTPPGTRENEQFF.

J is TRBJ2-7 and V is TRBV28, with 9 nucleotides matching TRBD1. The ends lost 6 bases at V and 13 bases at J; junction bases unmatched: 10. The CDR3 extends over 12 amino acids. Germline CDR1 MDHEN, CDR2 SYDVKM. CDR3 sequence reads: CASSLGDRERYF. The CDR3 bases are TGTGCCAGCAGCCTGGGGGACAGGGAGCGATACTTC.

This clone was counted a single time. This chain connects TRBV6-5 to TRBJ2-1, with D possibly matching TRBD2 (7 bases). Trimming stripped 11 bases from V and 7 bases from J, with 15 bases between. The CDR3 is 12 amino acids. CDR1 is MNHEY, CDR2 SVGAGI, per germline. CDR3 residues: CAGGGRANEQFF. CDR3 nucleotide sequence: TGTGCCGGAGGGGGGAGGGCTAATGAGCAGTTCTTC.

This clone has only one observation. The rearrangement links TRBV7-6 to TRBJ2-5; the D is unclear. This CDR3 is built from 16 residues. V shed 6 bases and J shed 2 bases, with 19 bases lying between them. Germline V gives CDR1 SGHVS, CDR2 FNYEAQ. CDR3 in amino acids: CASRHPSGSVQETQYF. The CDR3 DNA sequence: TGTGCCAGCAGGCATCCCTCGGGCTCTGTACAAGAGACCCAGTACTTC. The complete variable domain, with remaining parts taken from reference TRBV7-6 and TRBJ2-5, reads GAGVSQSPRYKVTKRGQDVALRCDPISGHVSLYWYRQALGQGPEFLTYFNYEAQQDKSGLPNDRFSAERPEGSISTLTIQRTEQRDSAMYRCASRHPSGSVQETQYFGPGTRLLVL.

The chain joins TRBV5-1 to TRBJ2-2; maybe TRBD2 (5 bases). This CDR3 contains 18 residues. Between the trimmed V and J ends, which lost 4 bases and 0 bases, there was a span of 19 bases. Germline values: CDR1 SGHRS, CDR2 YFSETQ. CDR3 coding DNA: TGCGCCAGCAGCCGGCAAGGTCGAGCGGCATCGAACACCGGGGAGCTGTTTTTT. This gives the protein CASSRQGRAASNTGELFF.

This chain links TRBV11-3 with TRBJ2-1; D call uncertain. Trimming removed 5 bases at V and 5 bases at J, with 13 bases between. The CDR3 is 14 amino acids. Per the germline V gene, CDR1 is SGHNT and CDR2 is YENEEA. The CDR3 region is CASSPRGQNNEQFF. The CDR3 DNA reads as TGTGCCAGCAGCCCCCGAGGCCAGAACAATGAGCAGTTCTTC.